A single sample is the source of the 8 T cell receptor beta chains below, sequenced in a study of shared clonotypes between healthy human individuals. Data came from immunoSEQ multiplex PCR; TCRdb stores just in-frame clones and leaves some out. Of some 2 million clones listed, around 96% are singletons. Naive CD8 isolation took CD45RO-negative cells positively selected for CCR7 and excluded terminally differentiated effector memory CD45RA+ cells. Sequenced material: naive CD8+ T cells sorted from blood. All receptors come from a man younger than 35 in good health.

The CDR3 nucleotides read TGCAGCGTTGCGGGCCTCCCGGGCGCAGATACGCAGTATTTT. Amino acids: CSVAGLPGADTQYF. The genes are TRBV29-1 and TRBJ2-3; D is uncertain. The CDR3 is 14 residues long. V lost 4 bases to trimming and J lost 4 bases, with 15 bases between them. Germline V CDR1 and CDR2: SQVTM, ANQGSEA.

The CDR3 DNA reads TGTGCCAGCAGCTTGTTTGGACAGGGCAGAAACCAAGAGACCCAGTACTTC. Its protein product is CASSLFGQGRNQETQYF. This rearrangement joins TRBV5-6 to TRBJ2-5; 8 positions match TRBD1. The CDR3 sequence is 17 residues long. Germline V gene sequence: CDR1 SGHDT, CDR2 YYEEEE. V trimming: 1 base; J trimming: 0 bases; junction bases outside the gene matches: 8. The full variable domain, in which reference TRBV5-6 and TRBJ2-5 provide the parts outside the CDR3, is DAGVTQSPTHLIKTRGQQVTLRCSPKSGHDTVSWYQQALGQGPQFIFQYYEEEERQRGNFPDRFSGHQFPNYSSELNVNALLLGDSALYLCASSLFGQGRNQETQYFGPGTRLLVL.

This clone has only one observation. This CDR3 is CASSGRTGYF. DNA for the CDR3: TGTGCCAGCAGCGGACGGACAGGGTATTTT. This chain links TRBV21-1 with TRBJ2-3; whether TRBD1, the table's D call, matches the DNA was not checked. TRBV21-1 is a pseudogene. There are 10 residues in the CDR3.

Remarks on this clone: Other DNA sequences in the same sample also yield this CDR3. V usage is TRBV5-4 and J usage is TRBJ2-7; D is perhaps TRBD2 (5 bases). V lost 4 bases, J lost 3 bases, and 8 bases lay in between. The CDR3 has 12 residues. Per the germline V gene, CDR1 is SGHNT and CDR2 is YYREEE (reference sequence). CDR3 DNA: TGTGCCAGCAGCCATGGAGGCTACGAGCAGTACTTC. It is translated as CASSHGGYEQYF.

A note on this clone: The sample holds other DNA sequences that translate to the same CDR3. The rearrangement uses TRBV27 and TRBJ2-7; D might be TRBD1 or TRBD2, each matching 5 bases. CDR1 is MNHEY and CDR2 is SMNVEV in the germline V gene (reference sequence). This CDR3 is built from 13 residues. The V end was cut by 2 bases, the J end by 6 bases, with 11 bases between. The CDR3 sequence is CASSLTRGAEQYF. As DNA, the CDR3 is TGTGCCAGCAGTTTAACGCGAGGGGCCGAGCAGTACTTC.

The V and J genes are TRBV6-5 and TRBJ2-2; 7 nucleotides align to TRBD2. V trimming: 7 bases; J trimming: 2 bases; junction bases outside the gene matches: 7. CDR3 size: 15 residues. Germline V gene lookup returns CDR1 MNHEY and CDR2 SVGAGI. CDR3 nucleotides: TGTGCCAGCACCAACAGCGGGGAAAACACCGGGGAGCTGTTTTTT. Its translation: CASTNSGENTGELFF.

J is TRBJ2-1 and V is TRBV12-5, with TRBD1 identical over 7 bases. CDR3 length equals 17 residues. The J segment lost 3 bases and the V segment lost 4 bases, leaving 12 bases of the junction unmatched. Germline V gene data show CDR1 as LGHNT and CDR2 as FRNRAP. For the CDR3, the DNA is TGTGCTAGTGGTTACCCGTCCGGGACAGAACTCTACAATGAGCAGTTCTTC. It specifies CASGYPSGTELYNEQFF.

The chain couples TRBV7-9 to TRBJ2-5; D may match TRBD1 or TRBD2 (6 bases each). Germline CDR1 reads SEHNR; CDR2 reads FQNEAQ (reference sequence). The CDR3 extends over 12 amino acids. V lost 7 bases and J lost 4, with 10 bases in between. The CDR3 DNA reads TGTGCCAGCAAACAGGGAGGAGAGACCCAGTACTTC. Encoded protein: CASKQGGETQYF.